The clone carrying this TCR beta chain appeared many times. Its specificity is unknown. MiXCR, applied by TCRdb to the 5' RACE reads, yields one record per CDR3 protein. Here the sample spans about 55,000 distinct CDR3 sequences, 20% to 30% being singletons. The ends were cut back, 3 bases at V and 0 bases at J, with 12 bases in the middle. The CDR3 is 17 amino acids. Sample time point: technical triplicate 2. This entry comes from a study of neurological immune-mediated disorders. Study conclusions and caveats: HTLV-1-associated myelopathy had the most TCR clonal expansion, and multiple sclerosis had the least, less than healthy controls.

The clonotype was recovered from a man between 60 and 75 years old with HTLV-1-associated myelopathy (HAM/TSP). The specimen sequenced was PBMCs. The gene calls are TRBV12-3 or TRBV12-4 and TRBJ2-6; D perhaps matches TRBD2 (6 bases). DNA for the CDR3: TGTGCCAGCAGTTTCCGGGGGAGCCTCTCTGGGGCCAACGTCCTGACTTTC. As protein: CASSFRGSLSGANVLTF.